Sequencing of this T cell receptor (beta chain) was carried out in a study of OX40 agonist ivuxolimab in advanced cancers. General notes on the study: Ivuxolimab, which targeted the costimulatory receptor OX40 (CD134), was an agonistic, fully human IgG2 monoclonal antibody. Intravenous ivuxolimab was administered to patients every 2 weeks at six dose levels: 0.01, 0.1, 0.3, 1.5, 3 and 10 mg/kg. Of the approximately 53 patients in dose escalation, 19 had hepatocellular carcinoma, about 15 had melanoma, 9 had renal cell carcinoma and 9 had head and neck cancer. The dose-escalation cohort was approximately 83% male with a mean age of approximately 59 years, ranging from roughly 23 to 90. Patients were allowed to have had prior anti-PD-1, anti-PD-L1 or anti-CTLA-4 therapy, and around 37% of the dose-escalation patients had previously received checkpoint inhibitors. Partial responses occurred in three dose-escalation patients, of whom one had hepatocellular carcinoma and two had cutaneous melanoma. Peripheral TCRbeta sequencing was intended to test whether TCR sequence diversity was altered and clonal T-cell expansion was caused by ivuxolimab. The monotherapy dose-escalation portion (N ≈ 56 patients) of the phase I ivuxolimab trial is reported in the paper.

From cysteine to phenylalanine, the CDR3 is 14 amino acids long. Only CDR3 DNA is held: 42 bases, read in frame from base 1. Based on the germline V gene, the CDR1 and CDR2 sequences are SGDLS and YYNGEE. The trim is 4 bases for V and 15 bases for J, with a gap of 23 bases between the germline ends. As for this clone: There is no known antigen for this receptor. One base away there is no much larger clone; base qualities are not given.

Results the study describes overall, beyond this receptor: Low levels of normalized T-cell clonal expansion were also seen in some nonresponding patients. After ivuxolimab, expanded clones were on average more numerous among CD8+ T cells than among CD4+ T cells. In the 0.1-3.0 mg/kg groups, partial responders had among the lowest normalized peripheral clonal expansion, particularly in CD8+ T cells. At doses of 0.1 to 3.0 mg/kg, clonal expansion of both CD4+ and CD8+ T cells in blood was seen between baseline and week 6. Antigen specificity was not determined for the clonally expanded peripheral T cells.

Genomic DNA was extracted from sorted cells for sequencing of the TCRbeta CDR3 region. The immunoSEQ Assay was used for sequencing of TCRbeta CDR3 regions. TCRdb retrieved this table from immuneACCESS and kept in-frame rearrangements only. Not all clones are present; in checked studies, unresolved V genes account for under half, and no reason is known for the remainder. Recorded for this sample are several thousand clones; 90% of them occurred a single time. The ten largest clones represent 4.4% of the sample. The trial excluded patients who had a history of autoimmune disease or who were on systemic immunosuppression. In every dose cohort, peripheral blood was drawn for TCR sequencing at baseline, cycle 4 day 1, and cycle 7 day 1. The samples were drawn from a first-in-human, open-label, multicenter phase I dose-escalation trial of ivuxolimab. Adults with locally advanced or metastatic melanoma, renal cell carcinoma, hepatocellular carcinoma or head and neck squamous cell carcinoma were enrolled in the trial. Before TCR sequencing, CD4+ T cells and CD8+ T cells were sorted from peripheral blood as separate populations.

The sequencing here drew on CD4+ or CD8+ T cells sorted from blood, taken in a trial of the OX40 agonist ivuxolimab. The chain uses TRBV9 and TRBJ2-1, with the D gene tentatively TRBD1 or TRBD2, based on 6 matching bases in each. The TCR comes from an adult with an advanced solid tumor such as melanoma, head and neck, liver or kidney cancer. CDR3 region: CASSPESMRDKRFF. The nucleotide sequence reads TGTGCCAGCAGCCCAGAATCGATGCGGGACAAGAGGTTCTTC.